This T cell receptor (beta chain) was identified in a study of beta chain features in type 1 diabetes. Expressed TCRB transcripts were sequenced because the entire RNA isolate underwent reverse transcription. Approximately 4 million reads was the average for naive, central memory and regulatory T cell samples. Sequencing was performed with immunoSEQ multiplex PCR; in TCRdb, only in-frame clones are kept and a portion is missing. The profile shows approximately 280,000 clones, approximately 16% of them singletons. In its sample, this clone was seen a few times. The antigen is undetermined. Notes on the study in general: A pattern of fewer insertions and more deletions at VDJ junctions was seen in type 1 diabetes patients. Small HLA sub-analyses could not settle whether HLA shapes TCRB rearrangement. Within each of all four CD4+ subsets, Type 1 diabetes patients had TCRB CDR3s that were moderately but significantly shorter.

Stem cell-like memory, regulatory, central memory and naive CD4+ cells were sorted via CD45RO/CCR7/CD25/CD127/CD95/CD27. Sequenced input: naive CD4+ T cells from blood. The source is a man aged 18 to 30 with type 1 diabetes.

CDR3 region: CASSFSRGYSYEQYF. The CDR3 DNA follows: TGTGCCAGCAGCTTTTCACGGGGGTACTCCTACGAGCAGTACTTC. The chain links TRBV7-2 to TRBJ2-7; tentative D call: TRBD2 (6 bases). The V gene's germline CDR1 is SGHTA and CDR2 FQGNSA. The CDR3 has 15 residues. Trimming left V 3 bases short and J 0 bases short, with 12 bases between.